The 21 T cell receptor beta chains presented below share a single source sample, sequenced in a study of tumor-infiltrating lymphocytes in primary liver carcinoma. A primer in the constant region served to generate TCR beta cDNA from approximately 460 ng of total RNA. TCR beta libraries came from three nested multiplex PCR rounds using slightly modified ARM-PCR. The first two PCR rounds used TRBV1-TRBV30 primers with a Cbeta primer, roughly 10 cycles each. TCRdb analysed the multiplex PCR reads with MiXCR anew, one entry per CDR3 protein. The sample includes 300,000 to 400,000 distinct CDR3 sequences, about 61% of them seen just once. In addition to blood RNA drawn from unsorted whole blood, germline DNA was extracted. Sample: peripheral blood. These receptors originate from a man aged 40-49 years with primary liver carcinoma and hepatitis B virus infection.

Comments on this clonotype: The junction does not match germline at one end; this may be a read error. The CDR3 sequence is CASMNRRFSYGQYF. CDR3 coding DNA: TGTGCCAGCATGAACAGGAGATTCTCCTACGGGCAGTACTTC. The rearrangement joins TRBV11-2 to TRBJ2-7; possibly TRBD1 for D (5 bases). Germline V gene lookup returns CDR1 SGHAT and CDR2 FQNNGV. The CDR3 runs 14 residues.

This clonotype has a handful of counts. This rearrangement joins TRBV6-6 to TRBJ2-1; 10 bases map to TRBD1. The germline V gene has CDR1 MNHNY and CDR2 SVGAGI (reference sequence). The CDR3 has 14 residues. With V trimmed by 6 bases and J by 6 bases, 5 bases remained unmatched. The CDR3 bases are TGTGCCAGCAGGGGGACAGGGGAATCCAATGAGCAGTTCTTC. Its protein is CASRGTGESNEQFF.

Comment on this clonotype: Since the CDR3 does not end with the conserved phenylalanine or tryptophan, this likely comes from a read error. The J gene is TRBJ2-5, the V gene TRBV11-2, with TRBD1 matching over 7 bases. Trimming cost V 5 bases and J 4 bases; bases outside gene matches: 7. Per germline, CDR1 SGHAT and CDR2 FQNNGV. CDR3 size: 14 residues. This chain's CDR3 is CASSRDRGSETQYL. DNA for the CDR3: TGTGCCAGCAGCCGGGACAGAGGATCAGAGACCCAGTACTTA.

The chain is built from TRBV11-2 and TRBJ2-1; 8 nucleotides agree with TRBD1. The junction had 6 bases not matched to a gene; V was cut back by 5 bases and J by 3 bases. The germline CDR1 and CDR2 sequences are SGHAT and FQNNGV. CDR3 length equals 15 residues. In nucleotides, the CDR3 is TGTGCCAGCAGCCTAAGCACAGGGGGCTACAATGAGCAGTTCTTC. Protein product: CASSLSTGGYNEQFF.

As concerns this clonotype: This could be a read error, since a much larger clone is one nucleotide away. J is TRBJ2-2 and V is TRBV29-1, with 7 nucleotides matching TRBD1. Germline V gives CDR1 SQVTM, CDR2 ANQGSEA. This CDR3 contains 13 residues. CDR3 amino acids: CSVGVGGTGELCF. Here the CDR3 DNA reads TGCAGCGTTGGGGTAGGGGGCACCGGGGAGCTGTGTTTT.

Details on this clonotype: The junction shows a germline mismatch at one end, possibly a read error. The chain employs TRBV6-2 or TRBV6-3 and TRBJ2-2, with a possible D match to TRBD2 (7 bases). This CDR3 contains 18 residues. Germline CDR1 and CDR2: MNHEY and SVGEGT. DNA for the CDR3: TGTGCCAGCAGTTACCCCAAGGGGGAGCGGAGGAGCCCCGGGGGGCTGTTTTTC. Translated, it gives CASSYPKGERRSPGGLFF.

This clonotype was counted at least ten times. J is TRBJ2-5 and V is TRBV12-3 or TRBV12-4; D call uncertain. Trimming left V 8 bases short and J 4 bases short, with 17 bases between. The CDR3 covers 14 residues. The CDR3 bases are TGTGCCAGCTCACCAAACTTTAAGGGAGAGACCCAGTACTTC. Encoded protein: CASSPNFKGETQYF.

The chain combines TRBV5-6 with TRBJ2-5; tentatively, D is TRBD1 (6 bases). Germline CDR1 reads SGHDT; CDR2 reads YYEEEE. Trimming cost V 7 bases and J 5 bases, with 15 bases left between them. The CDR3 is 13 residues long. CDR3 in amino acids: CASQRQRGETQYF. CDR3 DNA sequence: TGTGCCAGCCAAAGGCAAAGGGGGGAGACCCAGTACTTC. The complete variable domain, with remaining parts taken from reference TRBV5-6 and TRBJ2-5, reads DAGVTQSPTHLIKTRGQQVTLRCSPKSGHDTVSWYQQALGQGPQFIFQYYEEEERQRGNFPDRFSGHQFPNYSSELNVNALLLGDSALYLCASQRQRGETQYFGPGTRLLVL.

With regard to this clonotype: This could be a read error, since a much larger clone is one nucleotide away. The chain has TRBV6-5 and TRBJ1-5; the D gene is possibly TRBD1 (6 bases). CDR3 length: 15 residues. V was trimmed by 6 bases and J by 3 bases, leaving 15 bases between them. Germline assignment: CDR1 MNHEY and CDR2 SVGAGI. The CDR3 sequence: CASRLTGIINQPQHF. The CDR3 DNA follows: TGTGCCAGCAGACTGACAGGAATTATCAATCAGCCCCAGCATTTT.

This clonotype was counted at least ten times. The gene calls are TRBV4-1 and TRBJ1-1; TRBD1 is a possible D gene (6 bases). Germline CDR1 is MGHRA and CDR2 is YSYEKL. CDR3 length: 14 amino acids. V was trimmed by 5 bases and J by 1 base, leaving 11 bases between them. Written as DNA, the CDR3 is TGCGCCAGCAGCGGTCGGACAGAGAACACTGAAGCTTTCTTT. Translated, it gives CASSGRTENTEAFF.

As for this clonotype: At one end the junction does not follow the germline gene, possibly because of a read error. The chain is built from TRBV19 and TRBJ1-2, with D perhaps matching TRBD1 (6 bases). This CDR3 is built from 15 residues. Germline values: CDR1 LNHDA, CDR2 SQIVND (reference sequence). Here the CDR3 DNA reads TGTGCCAGTAGTAGAACCTCCGGGACACCTTATGGCTGCACCTTC. Translation: CASSRTSGTPYGCTF.

This clonotype was counted only a few times. CDR3 DNA: TGCGCCAGCACCTCACCCCCAATCGGGGAGCTGTTTTTT. It yields the protein CASTSPPIGELFF. This sequence joins TRBV4-1 and TRBJ2-2; D unclear. The CDR3 contains 13 residues. CDR1 is MGHRA, CDR2 YSYEKL, per germline. Between the trimmed V and J ends, which lost 7 bases and 7 bases, there was a span of 13 bases.

In the case of this clonotype: A much larger clone differs from this one at a single base, so this may be a read error. The chain combines TRBV6-2 or TRBV6-3 with TRBJ2-7; 10 nucleotides align to TRBD2. This CDR3 has 18 amino acids. Germline V lookup: CDR1 MNHEY, CDR2 SVGEGT. CDR3: CTSSPLGLAEKRDYEQYF. The CDR3 DNA reads TGTACCAGCAGCCCTCTCGGACTAGCGGAGAAACGGGACTACGAGCAGTACTTC.

A few counts support this clonotype. The gene calls are TRBV6-5 and TRBJ2-5, with unresolved D. Germline CDR1 MNHEY, CDR2 SVGAGI. The V and J ends lost 2 bases and 6 bases respectively, with 13 bases between them. CDR3 length: 14 residues. The CDR3 DNA follows: TGTGCCAGCAGTTACCTGGGCAGGATAAAGACCCAGTACTTC. It translates to CASSYLGRIKTQYF.

This clonotype was observed a few times. This chain uses TRBV6-5 with TRBJ2-2; D not resolved. Germline V gene data show CDR1 as MNHEY and CDR2 as SVGAGI. This CDR3 contains 16 residues. The V gene lost 2 bases and the J gene lost 0 bases, with 10 bases spanning the gap. CDR3 region: CASSYRRFANTGELFF. CDR3 in DNA: TGTGCCAGCAGTTACCGACGGTTCGCGAACACCGGGGAGCTGTTTTTT.

On this clonotype itself: A clone one base away is much larger, so this may be a read error. The V call is TRBV12-3 or TRBV12-4, the J call TRBJ2-3; D remains ambiguous. There are 12 residues in the CDR3. The CDR3 protein is CDSSDEWDTQYF. The CDR3 DNA follows: TGTGACAGCAGCGACGAGTGGGATACGCAGTATTTT.

The chain is built from TRBV12-3 or TRBV12-4 and TRBJ1-5, with 9 bases matching TRBD1. The junction had 6 bases not matched to a gene; V was cut back by 6 bases and J by 3 bases. CDR3 length equals 15 residues. The CDR3 spells CASRPGQGANQPQHF. The CDR3 DNA follows: TGTGCCAGCAGACCGGGACAGGGAGCCAATCAGCCCCAGCATTTT.

Turning to this clonotype: One end of the junction is discordant with germline, which a read error may explain. The CDR3, as DNA: TGCGCCGGCAGCCAAGGGGCAATTACAGATACGCAGTATTTT. It encodes CAGSQGAITDTQYF. The V call is TRBV4-1, the J call TRBJ2-3; a weak D match, TRBD1 (5 bases). There are 14 residues in the CDR3. Germline V gene lookup returns CDR1 MGHRA and CDR2 YSYEKL.

This chain links TRBV7-8 with TRBJ2-1; no firm D call. The V and J ends lost 2 bases and 10 bases respectively, with 12 bases between them. The germline V gene encodes CDR1 SGHVS and CDR2 FQNEAQ. CDR3 size: 13 residues. As DNA, the CDR3 is TGTGCCAGCAGCTTAAATTTATCTAAAGAGCAGTTCTTC. Protein: CASSLNLSKEQFF.

Many counts were recorded for this clonotype. This chain connects TRBV6-2 or TRBV6-3 to TRBJ1-2; D ambiguous. Germline loops: CDR1 MNHEY, CDR2 SVGEGT. Trimming left V 7 bases short and J 0 bases short, with 12 bases between. This CDR3 is built from 14 residues. CDR3 sequence reads: CASTDGPPNYGYTF. The CDR3 DNA is TGTGCCAGCACCGACGGACCTCCTAACTATGGCTACACCTTC.

This clonotype showed up just a few times. The chain is built from TRBV5-4 and TRBJ1-1; D may be TRBD1 (5 bases). Germline-derived CDR1 and CDR2 are SGHNT and YYREEE (reference sequence). The V end lost 6 bases, the J end lost 1 base, and 16 bases lay between the germline ends. This CDR3 spans 15 amino acids. The CDR3: CASTLRGTQNTEAFF. The CDR3 coding sequence is TGTGCCAGCACCCTACGGGGGACTCAGAACACTGAAGCTTTCTTT.